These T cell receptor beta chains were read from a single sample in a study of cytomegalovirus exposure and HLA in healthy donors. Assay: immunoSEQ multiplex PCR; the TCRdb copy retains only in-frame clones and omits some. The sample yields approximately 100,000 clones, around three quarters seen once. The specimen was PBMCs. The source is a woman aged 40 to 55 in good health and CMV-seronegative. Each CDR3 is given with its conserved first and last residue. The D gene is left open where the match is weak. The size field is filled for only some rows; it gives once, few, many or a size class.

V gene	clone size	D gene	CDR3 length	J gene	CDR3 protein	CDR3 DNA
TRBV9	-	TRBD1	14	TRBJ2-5	CASSQGQLQETQYF	TGTGCCAGCAGTCAGGGACAGTTACAAGAGACCCAGTACTTC
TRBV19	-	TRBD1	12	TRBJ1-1	CASRGQDTEAFF	TGTGCCAGCAGGGGACAGGACACTGAAGCTTTCTTT
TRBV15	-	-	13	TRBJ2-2	CATSRAGAGELFF	TGTGCCACCAGCAGAGCGGGAGCCGGGGAGCTGTTTTTT
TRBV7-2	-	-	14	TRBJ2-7	CASSPFFPSYEQYF	TGTGCCAGCAGCCCATTTTTTCCCTCCTACGAGCAGTACTTC
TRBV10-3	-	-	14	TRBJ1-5	CAISPEISNQPQHF	TGTGCCATCAGTCCTGAGATTAGCAATCAGCCCCAGCATTTT
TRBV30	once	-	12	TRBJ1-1	CAWSLGGTEAFF	TGTGCCTGGAGTCTCGGGGGCACTGAAGCTTTCTTT
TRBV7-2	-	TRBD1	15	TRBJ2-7	CASSRDRGNSYEQYF	TGTGCCAGCAGCCGGGACAGGGGAAACTCCTACGAGCAGTACTTC
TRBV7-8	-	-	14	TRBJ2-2	CASSLARNTGELFF	TGTGCCAGCAGCTTAGCGCGAAACACCGGGGAGCTGTTTTTT
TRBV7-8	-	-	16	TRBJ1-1	CASSSAGGLVFTEAFF	TGTGCCAGCAGCTCGGCCGGAGGGTTGGTATTCACTGAAGCTTTCTTT
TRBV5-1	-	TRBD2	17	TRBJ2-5	CASSLAGGGRGQETQYF	TGCGCCAGCAGCTTGGCCGGCGGCGGGAGGGGTCAAGAGACCCAGTACTTC
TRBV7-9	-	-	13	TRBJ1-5	CASSSSTHPAQHF	TGTGCCAGCAGCTCCTCTACCCACCCGGCCCAGCATTTT
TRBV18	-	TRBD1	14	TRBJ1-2	CASSPGTVNYGYTF	TGTGCCAGCTCACCAGGGACAGTAAACTATGGCTACACCTTC
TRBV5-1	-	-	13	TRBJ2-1	CASSLARYNEQFF	TGCGCCAGCAGCTTAGCCCGATACAATGAGCAGTTCTTC
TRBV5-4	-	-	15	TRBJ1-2	CASSLDSGITYGYTF	TGTGCTAGCAGCTTGGATTCCGGGATTACCTATGGCTACACCTTC
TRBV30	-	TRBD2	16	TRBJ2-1	CAWSPSGAHVYNEQFF	TGTGCCTGGAGTCCTAGCGGGGCACACGTTTACAATGAGCAGTTCTTC
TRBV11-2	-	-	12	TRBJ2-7	CATSAVRVEQYF	TGTGCCACCTCCGCTGTGAGGGTCGAGCAGTACTTC
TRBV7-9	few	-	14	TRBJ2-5	CASSLVGREETQYF	TGTGCCAGCAGCTTAGTGGGCAGGGAAGAGACCCAGTACTTC
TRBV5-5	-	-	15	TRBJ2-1	CASSLVAGTYNEQFF	TGTGCCAGCAGCTTGGTGGCAGGAACCTACAATGAGCAGTTCTTC
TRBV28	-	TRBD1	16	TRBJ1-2	CASSGTGALANYGYTF	TGTGCCAGCAGTGGGACAGGGGCTTTGGCTAACTATGGCTACACCTTC
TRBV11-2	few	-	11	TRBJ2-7	CASSTTYEQYF	TGTGCCAGCAGCACTACCTACGAGCAGTACTTC
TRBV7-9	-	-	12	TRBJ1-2	CASSLQGLGYTF	TGTGCCAGCAGCTTGCAGGGGCTTGGCTACACCTTC
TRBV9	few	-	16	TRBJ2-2	CASSAPAELNTGELFF	TGTGCCAGCAGCGCACCAGCGGAGCTGAACACCGGGGAGCTGTTTTTT
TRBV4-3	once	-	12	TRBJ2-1	CASSHQGSEQFF	TGCGCCAGCAGCCACCAGGGGAGTGAGCAGTTCTTC
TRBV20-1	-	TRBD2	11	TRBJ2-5	CTLGGQETQYF	TGCACTCTCGGGGGGCAAGAGACCCAGTACTTC
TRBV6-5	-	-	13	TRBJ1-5	CAIQRGDSQPQHF	TGTGCCATCCAACGTGGAGATTCACAGCCCCAGCATTTT